The T cell receptor beta chain under discussion was sequenced for a study of post-analysis software for immune sequencing data. Study background: The courses of disease that were included comprised relapsing-remitting, secondary progressive and progressive-relapsing multiple sclerosis. Findings of the study overall: When compared against controls, multiple sclerosis patients showed significantly lower normalized Chao1 diversity. The five TRBV segments detected at higher frequency in patients than in controls included TRBV5-6, TRBV5-1 and TRBV20-1. Pronounced co-clustering by F measure was evident among identically batched samples.

Included in the TCR beta cDNA libraries were unique molecular identifiers. TCRdb called the PCR reads again in MiXCR, with one record for every CDR3 protein. The table records 450,000 or so distinct CDR3 sequences, around 40% of them present only once. The CDR3 is made up of 13 amino acids. J lost 3 bases, V lost 5 bases, and 2 bases had no gene match. CDR1 is SGHDT, CDR2 YYEEEE, per germline. This clonotype appeared a few times. Its antigen remains unknown. The receptor comes from a girl aged 10-17 years with multiple sclerosis. This chain links TRBV5-6 with TRBJ1-2; 9 bases agree with TRBD1. The sequencing input was blood. The CDR3 here is CASSRDRDYGYTF. The CDR3 region has the DNA TGTGCCAGCAGTCGGGACAGGGACTATGGCTACACCTTC.